The clone carrying this T cell receptor beta chain was seen repeatedly, ten times or more. Its antigen is currently unknown. V was clipped by 6 bases and J by 4 bases, with 10 bases between them. CDR3 length: 12 amino acids. This specimen belongs to a study of immune heterogeneity within non-small cell lung tumors. Multiplex PCR with 32 V and 13 J primers amplified TCR beta CDR3. TCRdb used MiXCR to reprocess the multiplex PCR reads, holding one entry per CDR3 protein. The profile shows around 16,000 distinct CDR3 sequences, around 27% of them singletons. Bulk tumor gDNA, roughly 600 ng per sample, served as the TCR template. During surgery, each primary tumor gave multiple biopsies spaced as far apart as possible. Curative operations were performed on patients who had untreated, newly diagnosed non-small cell lung cancer. Donors were newly diagnosed non-small cell lung cancer patients having surgery with curative intent.

Overall study findings and caveats: Identical dominant CDR3 beta clonotypes recurred across tumor sites within a patient, alongside site-unique high-frequency clones. The study found that local T-cell clonality correlated moderately but significantly with local tumor mutational burden (R roughly 0.35).

Sequenced: lung tumor tissue. The V gene is TRBV12-3 or TRBV12-4, the J gene TRBJ2-7, with unresolved D. This sequence originates from a man aged 40-55 years with non-small cell lung cancer. CDR3 sequence reads: CASRVGSYEQYF. As DNA, the CDR3 is TGTGCCAGCAGGGTCGGGTCTTACGAGCAGTACTTC.